This T cell receptor (beta chain) appears in the sequencing data of a study of T cell responses to AZD1222 COVID-19 vaccine. Study context: The study pooled second doses at about 4 or about 12 weeks. Study results and limitations: Of the AZD1222 recipients, only six were seropositive at baseline. Increases in Spike-specific TCR breadth and depth were seen after two AZD1222 doses.

This clone was observed a handful of times. Antigen: not known. Germline CDR1 SGHNT, CDR2 YYREEE (reference sequence). The CDR3 consists of 12 residues. V was trimmed by 5 bases and J by 6 bases, leaving 10 bases between them. Data came from immunoSEQ multiplex PCR; TCRdb stores just in-frame clones and leaves some out. The repertoire holds 90,000 to 100,000 clones, with around 90% as singletons. The source of this sequence is an adult in good health. The specimen comprised peripheral blood, sampled on day 0 of AZD1222 vaccination. The V gene is TRBV5-4, the J gene TRBJ2-3; D gene unclear. The CDR3 is CASRLSPDTQYF. DNA for the CDR3: TGTGCCAGCAGGCTTAGCCCCGATACGCAGTATTTT.